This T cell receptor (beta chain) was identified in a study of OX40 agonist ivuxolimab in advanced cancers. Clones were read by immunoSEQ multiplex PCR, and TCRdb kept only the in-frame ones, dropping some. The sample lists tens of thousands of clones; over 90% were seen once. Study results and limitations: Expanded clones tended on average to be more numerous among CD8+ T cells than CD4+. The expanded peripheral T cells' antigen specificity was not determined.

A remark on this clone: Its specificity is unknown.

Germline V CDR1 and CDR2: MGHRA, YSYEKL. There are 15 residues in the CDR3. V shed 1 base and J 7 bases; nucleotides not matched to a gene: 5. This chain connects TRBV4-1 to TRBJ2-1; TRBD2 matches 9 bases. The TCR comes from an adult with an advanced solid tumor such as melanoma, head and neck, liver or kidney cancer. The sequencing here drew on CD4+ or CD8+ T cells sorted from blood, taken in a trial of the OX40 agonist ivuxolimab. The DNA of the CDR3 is TGCGCCAGCAGCCAAGTTAGCGGGAGTAAGAATGAGCAGTTCTTC. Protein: CASSQVSGSKNEQFF.